This T cell receptor beta chain comes out of a study of Ad26.COV2.S vaccination and SARS-CoV-2 variants. Background on the study: Ad26.COV2.S arm of COV1001 included the donor. Doses of Ad26.COV2.S were injected into muscle once or twice, 56 days apart. Findings and caveats of the study: Vaccine and placebo recipients had comparable breadth of non-spike TCRs.

The CDR3 is made up of 18 amino acids. Germline CDR1 and CDR2: MNHNS and SASEGT. V dropped 0 bases and J dropped 1; count of bases not matched to a gene: 5. Sequenced by immunoSEQ multiplex PCR; TCRdb stores in-frame clones only, minus some. The sample has around 400,000 clones, 70% to 90% seen once; the top ten hold 1.5% to 2%. Stated treatment: some 20 received Ad26.COV2.S at low or high dose, single or two shots; about five received placebo; per-sample allocation not given. Day 63 after the first vaccine or placebo injection was the time point for sampling. A note on this clone: The antigen is not known.

The starting material was peripheral blood, obtained in a trial of Ad26.COV2.S vaccine versus placebo. The chain employs TRBV6-1 and TRBJ2-1, with 11 bases identical to TRBD1. This TCR was recovered from a person aged 18-65 years who received the Ad26.COV2.S COVID-19 vaccine or a placebo. CDR3 coding DNA: TGTGCCAGCAGTGAAGCCGGACAGGGGGCCTGGTCCTACAATGAGCAGTTCTTC. It is translated as CASSEAGQGAWSYNEQFF.